The clone carrying this T cell receptor (beta chain) has a handful of counts. Its cognate antigen is unknown. Stated treatment: some 20 received Ad26.COV2.S at low or high dose, single or two shots; 5 received placebo; per-sample allocation not given. Sampling occurred on day 63 after the first vaccine or placebo injection. This sample is drawn from a study of Ad26.COV2.S vaccination and SARS-CoV-2 variants. From germline, CDR1 is KGHSH and CDR2 LQKENI. V was pared by 4 bases and J by 4 bases, with 17 bases between. CDR3 length equals 16 residues. Generated by immunoSEQ multiplex PCR, the TCRdb table keeps only in-frame clones and is missing some. The sample has 400,000 to 500,000 clones, 70% to 90% seen once; the top ten hold about 3.6%. Overall study findings and caveats: Considerable breadth of spike-specific CD8+ and CD4+ T cell responses has reportedly been documented following vaccination. Measures of TCR breadth and depth may have fallen short of total T cell responses.

The chain carries TRBV18 and TRBJ2-1; D is uncertain. Sequenced here: peripheral blood, sampled in a trial of Ad26.COV2.S vaccine versus placebo. This receptor was identified in a person between 18 and 60 years old who received the Ad26.COV2.S COVID-19 vaccine or a placebo. CDR3 nucleotide sequence: TGTGCCAGCTCACAGCCAGAACATTTACCTTACAATGAGCAGTTCTTC. It encodes CASSQPEHLPYNEQFF.